This T cell receptor beta chain was recorded in a study of OX40 agonist ivuxolimab in advanced cancers. Across the study: One hepatocellular carcinoma and a couple of cutaneous melanoma patients partially responded. General study findings and limits: Dosing at 0.1 to 3.0 mg/kg was accompanied by clonal expansion of CD4+ and CD8+ blood T cells by week 6. In CD8+ T cells, expanded clones were on average more numerous than in CD4+.

Exclusion applied to patients with autoimmune disease history or systemic immunosuppression. On this clone itself: Its antigen remains unidentified.

There are 14 residues in the CDR3. Trimming removed 3 bases at V and 7 bases at J, with 12 bases between. Germline CDR1 is MGHRA and CDR2 is YSYEKL. Only in-frame clones appear in the TCRdb table, and some are missing; sequencing was by immunoSEQ multiplex PCR. Among fewer than 35,000 clones, around 81% were seen once, and the ten largest hold around a fifth. This chain links TRBV4-1 with TRBJ1-4; tentative D call: TRBD1 (6 bases). The input for sequencing was CD4+ or CD8+ T cells sorted from blood, taken in a trial of the OX40 agonist ivuxolimab. This TCR was recovered from an adult with an advanced solid tumor such as melanoma, head and neck, liver or kidney cancer. The CDR3 sequence: CASSQVPGVEKLFF. CDR3 sequence (DNA): TGCGCCAGCAGCCAGGTTCCAGGGGTTGAAAAACTGTTTTTT.